This TCR beta chain derives from a study of beta chain features in type 1 diabetes. General study points: Significant though moderate, a shortening of TCRB CDR3s appeared in all four CD4+ subsets of Type 1 diabetes patients.

V lost 6 bases, J lost 2 bases, and 6 bases stayed unmatched. The CDR3 is made up of 15 amino acids. Germline CDR1 reads LNHDA; CDR2 reads SQIVND (reference sequence). Reverse transcription of all isolated RNA meant that expressed TCRB transcripts were sequenced. The repertoire was sequenced with immunoSEQ multiplex PCR; TCRdb's copy has only in-frame clones and lacks some. The sample contains around 250,000 clones, more than 11% of which appear only once. For this clone: Its antigen is undetermined.

Isolation of CD4+ naive, central memory, regulatory and stem cell-like memory cells was achieved by sorting via CD45RO/CCR7/CD25/CD127/CD95/CD27. This chain links TRBV19 with TRBJ2-7; 11 nucleotides line up with TRBD2. Sample: naive CD4+ T cells from blood. The source of this sequence is a man aged 30 to 45 with type 1 diabetes. The CDR3 region has the DNA TGTGCCAGTAGACCGACTAGCGGGGTTGCCTACGAGCAGTACTTC. It specifies CASRPTSGVAYEQYF.